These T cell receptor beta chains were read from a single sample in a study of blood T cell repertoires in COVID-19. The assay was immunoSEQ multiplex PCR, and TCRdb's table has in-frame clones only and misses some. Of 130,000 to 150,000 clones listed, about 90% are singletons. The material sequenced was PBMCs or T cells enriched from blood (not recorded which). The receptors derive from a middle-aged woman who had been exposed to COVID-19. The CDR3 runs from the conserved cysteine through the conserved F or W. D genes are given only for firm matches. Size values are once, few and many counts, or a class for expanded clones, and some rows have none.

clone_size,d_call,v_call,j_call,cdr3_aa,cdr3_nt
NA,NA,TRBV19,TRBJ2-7,CASRPGVGTYEQYF,TGTGCCAGTAGACCGGGGGTAGGGACCTACGAGCAGTACTTC
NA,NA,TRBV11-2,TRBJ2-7,CARDSFYEQYF,TGTGCCAGGGACAGCTTCTACGAGCAGTACTTC
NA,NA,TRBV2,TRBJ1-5,CASSYLVQPQHF,TGTGCCAGCAGCTACTTAGTTCAGCCCCAGCATTTT
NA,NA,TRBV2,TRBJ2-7,CASVLQGSYEQYF,TGTGCCAGCGTTCTCCAGGGCTCCTACGAGCAGTACTTC
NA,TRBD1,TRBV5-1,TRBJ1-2,CASSWGQGANYGYTF,TGCGCCAGCAGCTGGGGACAGGGAGCTAACTATGGCTACACCTTC
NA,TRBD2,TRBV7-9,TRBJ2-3,CASSQSTSGGADTQYF,TGTGCCAGCAGCCAATCGACTAGCGGGGGAGCAGATACGCAGTATTTT
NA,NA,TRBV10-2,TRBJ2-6,CASNSAGANVLTF,TGCGCCAGTAACAGTGCGGGGGCCAACGTCCTGACTTTC
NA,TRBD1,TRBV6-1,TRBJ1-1,CASREGQVNTEAFF,TGTGCCAGCAGGGAAGGACAGGTAAACACTGAAGCTTTCTTT
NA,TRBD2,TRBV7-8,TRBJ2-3,CASSFGTSGGTDTQYF,TGTGCCAGCAGCTTCGGGACTAGCGGGGGCACAGATACGCAGTATTTT
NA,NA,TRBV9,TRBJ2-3,CASSVGLAGLTDTQYF,TGTGCCAGCAGCGTGGGACTGGCGGGGCTTACAGATACGCAGTATTTT
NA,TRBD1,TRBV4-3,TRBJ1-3,CASSQDRGGGPGNTIYF,TGCGCCAGCAGCCAAGATCGTGGAGGGGGCCCTGGAAACACCATATATTTT
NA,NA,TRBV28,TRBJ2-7,CASSFPAGAYEQYF,TGTGCCAGCAGTTTCCCGGCAGGGGCCTACGAGCAGTACTTC
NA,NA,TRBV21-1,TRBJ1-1,CASSKGDRGRDTEAFF,TGTGCCAGCAGCAAAGGGGACAGGGGGAGGGACACTGAAGCTTTCTTT
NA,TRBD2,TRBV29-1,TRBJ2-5,CSVASGQETQYF,TGCAGCGTTGCTAGCGGACAAGAGACCCAGTACTTC
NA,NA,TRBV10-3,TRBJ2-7,CAISEGGTYEQYF,TGTGCCATCAGTGAGGGGGGGACCTACGAGCAGTACTTC
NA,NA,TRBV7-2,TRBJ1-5,CASGRNQPQHF,TGTGCCAGCGGCAGAAATCAGCCCCAGCATTTT
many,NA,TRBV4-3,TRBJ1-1,CASSQGEIGNTEAFF,TGCGCCAGCAGCCAAGGGGAGATAGGGAACACTGAAGCTTTCTTT
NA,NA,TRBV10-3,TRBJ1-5,CAISEGDQPQHF,TGTGCCATCAGTGAGGGAGATCAGCCCCAGCATTTT
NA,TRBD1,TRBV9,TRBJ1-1,CASSERTGALNTEAFF,TGTGCCAGCAGCGAGAGGACAGGGGCCTTGAACACTGAAGCTTTCTTT
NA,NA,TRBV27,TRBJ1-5,CASSYRADQPQHF,TGTGCCAGCAGCTACAGGGCGGATCAGCCCCAGCATTTT
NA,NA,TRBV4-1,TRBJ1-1,CASSQSADTEAFF,TGCGCCAGCAGCCAATCCGCGGACACTGAAGCTTTCTTT
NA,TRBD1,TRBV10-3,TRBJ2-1,CAISGAEQGAISGIIYNEQFF,TGTGCCATCAGTGGGGCGGAACAGGGGGCGATAAGCGGGATAATATACAATGAGCAGTTCTTC
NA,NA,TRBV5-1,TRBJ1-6,CASSYDSENSPLHF,TGCGCCAGCAGCTACGACAGTGAGAATTCACCCCTCCACTTT
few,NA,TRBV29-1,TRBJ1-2,CSVRTDYGYTF,TGCAGCGTTCGGACAGACTATGGCTACACCTTC
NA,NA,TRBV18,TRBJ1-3,CASSPQQSNSGNTIYF,TGTGCCAGCTCACCACAACAGTCAAACTCTGGAAACACCATATATTTT
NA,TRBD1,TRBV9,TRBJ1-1,CASRGTVMNTEAFF,TGTGCCAGCAGGGGGACAGTGATGAACACTGAAGCTTTCTTT
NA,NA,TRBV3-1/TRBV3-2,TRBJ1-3,CASSNGNTIYF,TGTGCCAGCAGCAACGGGAACACCATATATTTT
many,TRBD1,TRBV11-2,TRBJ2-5,CASSFNPAQGAGGETQYF,TGTGCCAGCAGCTTCAATCCCGCGCAGGGGGCTGGAGGAGAGACCCAGTACTTC
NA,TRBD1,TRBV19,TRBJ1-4,CASSPRGTDYEKLFF,TGTGCCAGTAGTCCAAGGGGGACAGACTATGAAAAACTGTTTTTT
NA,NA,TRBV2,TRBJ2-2,CAASKEGRNTGELFF,TGTGCCGCCAGCAAGGAGGGGAGAAACACCGGGGAGCTGTTTTTT
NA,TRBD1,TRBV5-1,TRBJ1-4,CASRPTGATNEKLFF,TGCGCCAGCAGGCCGACAGGGGCAACTAATGAAAAACTGTTTTTT
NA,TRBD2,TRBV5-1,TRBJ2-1,CASSSDPGTSGYNEQFF,TGCGCCAGCAGCTCAGACCCGGGGACTAGCGGGTACAATGAGCAGTTCTTC
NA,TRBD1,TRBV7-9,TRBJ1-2,CASSFTGGANYGYTF,TGTGCCAGCAGCTTTACAGGGGGAGCTAACTATGGCTACACCTTC